The 32 T cell receptor beta chains listed next were all sequenced from one sample in a study of T cells in Graves' hyperthyroidism and ophthalmopathy. RNA transcripts served as the template for amplifying TCR beta CDR3 regions. First-round RT-PCR with HTBI primers amplified the TCR CDR3 region. MiXCR, applied by TCRdb to the multiplex PCR reads, yields one record per CDR3 protein. Of 450,000 to 500,000 distinct CDR3 sequences detected, about 20% appear once; the ten largest clones hold about 49%. Material for sequencing was blood. These receptors all come from a woman aged 65 to 85 with Graves' ophthalmopathy.

This clonotype showed up just a few times. The rearrangement joins TRBV27 to TRBJ2-7, with TRBD1 as a possible D gene (6 bases). The CDR3 has 14 amino acids. V lost 2 bases and J 5 bases, leaving 13 bases between the germline ends. The germline gives CDR1 MNHEY, CDR2 SMNVEV (reference sequence). CDR3 sequence (DNA): TGTGCCAGCAGTTTAGCAACAGGGTCGCACGAGCAGTACTTC. Translated: CASSLATGSHEQYF.

The chain links TRBV16 to TRBJ1-2; 8 bases match TRBD1. Germline-derived CDR1 and CDR2 are KGHSY and FQNENV. The CDR3 totals 15 residues. V lost 0 bases to trimming and J lost 4 bases; unmatched junction nucleotides: 4. DNA of the CDR3: TGTGCCAGCAGCCAATCGGGACAGGCCGGCTATGGCTACACCTTC. It translates to CASSQSGQAGYGYTF.

The rearrangement uses TRBV5-4 and TRBJ2-3; the match to TRBD2 covers 7 bases. The CDR3 extends over 18 amino acids. V trimming: 0 bases; J trimming: 5 bases; junction bases outside the gene matches: 15. Germline CDR1 and CDR2: SGHNT and YYREEE (reference sequence). As DNA, the CDR3 is TGTGCCAGCAGCTTGGATTCGGGTCTAGCGGCGCTTGGAGATACGCAGTATTTT. Translation gives CASSLDSGLAALGDTQYF.

The chain couples TRBV20-1 to TRBJ2-7; D unresolved. Germline CDR1 is DFQATT and CDR2 is SNEGSKA (reference sequence). V was pared by 5 bases and J by 2 bases, with 10 bases between. CDR3 length: 12 residues. CDR3 protein: CSAGVSTYEQYF. In DNA, the CDR3 is TGCAGTGCTGGTGTCTCCACCTACGAGCAGTACTTC.

This clonotype occurred a few times. The J gene is TRBJ2-1, the V gene TRBV7-3; TRBD1 matches at 8 bases. Germline CDR1 and CDR2: SGHTA and FQGTGA. There are 15 residues in the CDR3. V trimming: 5 bases; J trimming: 6 bases; junction bases outside the gene matches: 9. The CDR3 region has the DNA TGTGCCAGCAGCCCGCTGGCTACAGGGGGCAATGAGCAGTTCTTC. Amino acids: CASSPLATGGNEQFF.

This clonotype was found a few times. This chain connects TRBV5-1 to TRBJ2-4; TRBD1 might be the D (5 bases). From germline, CDR1 is SGHRS and CDR2 YFSETQ. The V end lost 3 bases, the J end lost 8 bases, and 12 bases lay between the germline ends. This CDR3 comprises 13 residues. The CDR3 reads CASSSGSSDIQYF. The CDR3 DNA is TGCGCCAGCAGCTCAGGGTCGTCGGACATTCAGTACTTC.

A few counts support this clonotype. The rearrangement joins TRBV6-5 to TRBJ1-1; D is ambiguous. The V and J ends lost 0 bases and 11 bases respectively, with 16 bases between them. CDR1 is MNHEY, CDR2 SVGAGI, per germline. CDR3 length equals 14 residues. The CDR3 spells CASSYSRVSLLAFF. CDR3 sequence (DNA): TGTGCCAGCAGTTACTCGAGGGTTTCTCTTTTGGCTTTCTTT.

This clonotype was found many times. The chain combines TRBV12-5 with TRBJ1-2; D gene unclear. CDR1 and CDR2 (germline): LGHNT, FRNRAP. Deletions cut 2 bases from V and 6 bases from J, with 4 bases between. The CDR3 covers 11 residues. The CDR3: CASGLLDGYTF. DNA for the CDR3: TGTGCTAGTGGTTTGCTCGATGGCTACACCTTC.

This clonotype was counted a few times. The chain links TRBV4-1 to TRBJ2-2; 8 bases match TRBD2. CDR3 length: 16 residues. With V trimmed by 5 bases and J by 4 bases, 9 bases remained unmatched. Germline CDR1 reads MGHRA; CDR2 reads YSYEKL. Here the CDR3 reads CASSSTGGGTTGELFF. Written as DNA, the CDR3 is TGCGCCAGCAGCTCCACGGGCGGGGGGACCACCGGGGAGCTGTTTTTT.

This clonotype was recorded a few times. The genes are TRBV12-5 and TRBJ1-1, with D tentatively TRBD1 (6 bases). Germline V lookup: CDR1 LGHNT, CDR2 FRNRAP. This CDR3 spans 15 amino acids. Trimming removed 0 bases from V and 1 base from J, with 9 bases in between. Here the CDR3 reads CASGLVTGWNTEAFF. Written as DNA, the CDR3 is TGTGCTAGTGGTTTGGTAACAGGGTGGAACACTGAAGCTTTCTTT.

V and J are TRBV3-1 and TRBJ2-1; D is possibly TRBD1 or TRBD2 (5 bases each). Germline-derived CDR1 and CDR2 are LGHDT and YNNKEL (reference sequence). CDR3 size: 16 residues. Trimming took 3 bases from V and 4 from J, leaving 16 bases between them. For the CDR3, the DNA is TGTGCCAGCAGCCAGGGAGAGGGACCACAATACAATGAGCAGTTCTTC. Translating it yields CASSQGEGPQYNEQFF.

In this sample, this clonotype turned up a few times. The gene calls are TRBV6-2 or TRBV6-3 and TRBJ2-7; TRBD2 matches 13 bases. The trim removed 5 bases at V and 3 bases at J, leaving 4 bases unmatched. CDR1 is MNHEY and CDR2 is SVGEGT in the germline V gene. The CDR3 totals 15 residues. CDR3 sequence (DNA): TGTGCCAGCAGTATGGGACTAGCGGGAAGCTACGAGCAGTACTTC. It specifies CASSMGLAGSYEQYF.

This clonotype was counted many times. The chain links TRBV2 to TRBJ2-3, with D possibly being TRBD1 (6 bases). Per germline, CDR1 SNHLY and CDR2 FYNNEI. The CDR3 is 14 residues long. Trimming left V 2 bases short and J 5 bases short, with 11 bases between. CDR3 protein: CASSEQGLKDTQYF. In nucleotides, the CDR3 is TGTGCCAGCAGTGAACAGGGGCTAAAAGATACGCAGTATTTT.

This clonotype was detected many times. The genes are TRBV2 and TRBJ2-4; D gene ambiguous. Trimming shortened V by 7 bases and J by 0 bases, and 13 bases separated the two germline ends. The CDR3 runs 15 residues. CDR1 is SNHLY, CDR2 FYNNEI, per germline. For the CDR3, the DNA is TGTGCCAGCATGCAAACAGTGATAGCCAAAAACATTCAGTACTTC. Translated: CASMQTVIAKNIQYF.

Comment on this clonotype: The junction does not match germline at one end; this may be a read error. CDR3 DNA sequence: TGTGCCAGCAGTATCGCGGGGCAGCCCCAGCATTTT. Protein sequence: CASSIAGQPQHF. The chain joins TRBV10-3 to TRBJ1-5; D is undetermined. The germline CDR1 and CDR2 sequences are ENHRY and SYGVKD. This CDR3 has 12 amino acids.

The chain combines TRBV10-3 with TRBJ2-5; D may be TRBD2 (5 bases). V was shortened by 0 bases and J by 5 bases, with 7 bases between the two germline ends. Germline V CDR1 and CDR2: ENHRY, SYGVKD. This CDR3 has 13 residues. CDR3 in amino acids: CAISESRGETQYF. The DNA for the CDR3 is TGTGCCATCAGTGAGTCAAGAGGGGAGACCCAGTACTTC.

This clonotype was observed a handful of times. V gene TRBV10-3 combines with J gene TRBJ2-7; 11 nucleotides match TRBD2. This CDR3 has 14 residues. Germline assignment: CDR1 ENHRY and CDR2 SYGVKD. The J segment lost 7 bases and the V segment lost 4 bases, leaving 6 bases of the junction unmatched. The CDR3 DNA is TGTGCCATCAGTGGGCTAGCGGGAGGAGGGGAGCAGTACTTC. Its protein is CAISGLAGGGEQYF.

This clonotype was found a few times. CDR3 sequence: CASSLKGRVYYGYTF. CDR3 bases: TGTGCCAGCAGTTTAAAGGGGCGCGTTTACTATGGCTACACCTTC. The rearrangement uses TRBV28 and TRBJ1-2; possible D gene TRBD1, 5 bases. From germline, CDR1 is MDHEN and CDR2 SYDVKM. The V end lost 2 bases, the J end lost 3 bases, and 13 bases lay between the germline ends. The CDR3 covers 15 residues.

This clonotype has a handful of counts. The rearrangement joins TRBV7-3 to TRBJ2-7, with 8 bases fitting TRBD2. V shed 5 bases, J shed 6 bases, and the junction held 12 bases outside the gene matches. This CDR3 has 15 amino acids. CDR1 is SGHTA and CDR2 is FQGTGA in the germline V gene. The CDR3 here is CASSLDPRGGSEQYF. CDR3 sequence (DNA): TGTGCCAGCAGCCTCGACCCCCGGGGGGGATCCGAGCAGTACTTC.

This clonotype was observed at least ten times. The chain employs TRBV7-3 and TRBJ2-3, with TRBD1 as a possible D gene (5 bases). Germline V gives CDR1 SGHTA, CDR2 FQGTGA. With 5 bases removed from V and 5 bases from J, the gap between germline ends came to 11 bases. This CDR3 is built from 13 residues. The CDR3 nucleotides read TGTGCCAGCAGCCCAACAGGTCTAGATACGCAGTATTTT. This gives the protein CASSPTGLDTQYF.

This chain connects TRBV7-6 to TRBJ2-3; no firm D call. CDR3 size: 18 residues. Germline V CDR1 and CDR2: SGHVS, FNYEAQ. Trimming removed 2 bases at V and 3 bases at J, with 21 bases between. CDR3: CASSLLTPRLGGTDTQYF. CDR3 DNA sequence: TGTGCCAGCAGCTTACTTACCCCCCGGCTAGGTGGAACAGATACGCAGTATTTT.

This clonotype showed up many times. The genes are TRBV7-9 and TRBJ2-3; D might be TRBD1 (6 bases). This CDR3 comprises 12 residues. Germline V CDR1 and CDR2: SEHNR, FQNEAQ (reference sequence). V lost 4 bases and J 6 bases, leaving 8 bases between the germline ends. The CDR3 reads CASSYTGDTQYF. The CDR3 region has the DNA TGTGCCAGCAGCTATACAGGGGATACGCAGTATTTT.

This clonotype was observed many times. The chain has TRBV7-2 and TRBJ2-5; TRBD2 aligns across 7 bases. The CDR3 totals 13 residues. J was trimmed by 4 bases and V by 1 base; bases with no gene match: 0. Germline CDR1 is SGHTA and CDR2 is FQGNSA. CDR3 in amino acids: CASSLGLAETQYF. Written as DNA, the CDR3 is TGTGCCAGCAGCTTAGGACTAGCAGAGACCCAGTACTTC.

This chain connects TRBV12-3 or TRBV12-4 to TRBJ2-6; tentative D call: TRBD1 (5 bases). V was trimmed by 4 bases and J by 0 bases, leaving 10 bases between them. The CDR3 has 16 residues. The CDR3 region has the DNA TGTGCCAGCAGTTACGACAGTTACTCTGGGGCCAACGTCCTGACTTTC. It codes for CASSYDSYSGANVLTF.

This clonotype was found a few times. This chain connects TRBV24-1 to TRBJ1-1; 7 bases map to TRBD1. With 1 base clipped from V and 10 bases from J, the junction kept 8 bases outside the gene matches. Germline assignment: CDR1 KGHDR and CDR2 SFDVKD. There are 14 residues in the CDR3. CDR3 residues: CATSDLTGDVLAFF. In nucleotides, the CDR3 is TGTGCCACCAGTGATTTAACAGGGGACGTTTTAGCTTTCTTT.

This clonotype was seen a single time. The V call is TRBV3-1, the J call TRBJ1-5; D gene ambiguous. Trimming removed 8 bases from V and 0 bases from J, with 17 bases in between. The germline V gene encodes CDR1 LGHDT and CDR2 YNNKEL (reference sequence). The CDR3 consists of 16 residues. The CDR3 protein is CASSPPSGNSNQPQHF. CDR3 nucleotide sequence: TGTGCCAGCTCACCACCATCCGGGAATAGCAATCAGCCCCAGCATTTT.

This clonotype was observed many times. The chain has TRBV11-3 and TRBJ1-1; unclear D gene. The length of the CDR3 is 14 residues. V lost 3 bases and J 4 bases, leaving 12 bases between the germline ends. Germline V gives CDR1 SGHNT, CDR2 YENEEA. The CDR3 spells CASSLDGWRTEAFF. For the CDR3, the DNA is TGTGCCAGCAGCTTGGACGGATGGCGCACTGAAGCTTTCTTT.

This sequence joins TRBV12-5 and TRBJ1-4, with D unresolved. Between the trimmed V and J ends, which lost 3 bases and 8 bases, there was a span of 4 bases. The length of the CDR3 is 11 residues. Looked up from germline, CDR1 is LGHNT and CDR2 is FRNRAP. CDR3 DNA sequence: TGTGCTAGTGGTTTCCGAGAAAAACTGTTTTTT. This codes for CASGFREKLFF.

This clonotype has ten or more counts. This sequence joins TRBV2 and TRBJ2-3, with D maybe TRBD2 (6 bases). Germline values: CDR1 SNHLY, CDR2 FYNNEI. This CDR3 spans 12 amino acids. V lost 8 bases and J lost 7, with 13 bases in between. CDR3 amino acids: CASRGLGYTQYF. As DNA, the CDR3 is TGTGCCAGCCGGGGACTTGGATATACGCAGTATTTT.

V is TRBV20-1 and J is TRBJ2-1; the D gene is possibly TRBD2 (6 bases). V was cut by 7 bases and J by 10 bases, with 20 bases left in between. The germline V gene has CDR1 DFQATT and CDR2 SNEGSKA (reference sequence). The length of the CDR3 is 13 residues. The CDR3 loop reads CSVFGGDLGEQFF. As DNA, the CDR3 is TGCAGTGTTTTTGGCGGGGATCTGGGCGAGCAGTTCTTC.

This clonotype was seen a few times. One junction end does not reproduce the germline sequence, and a read error may be involved. The chain links TRBV12-3 or TRBV12-4 to TRBJ2-7; perhaps TRBD1 as D (6 bases). The CDR3 contains 15 residues. The CDR3 DNA reads as TGTGCCAGCACTGGGGGCTCAGGGTCCTCCCACGAGCAGTACTTC. Its translation: CASTGGSGSSHEQYF.

This clonotype was picked up a small number of times. The chain links TRBV6-1 to TRBJ1-1; D gene ambiguous. With 6 bases removed from V and 1 base from J, the gap between germline ends came to 15 bases. This CDR3 comprises 15 residues. Germline CDR1 MNHNS, CDR2 SASEGT. The CDR3 reads CASRPSRGRNTEAFF. DNA for the CDR3: TGTGCCAGCAGGCCCTCGAGAGGGCGGAACACTGAAGCTTTCTTT.